Following are 2 T cell receptor beta chains from one sample sequenced in a study of blood T cells in healthy people across ages. Together with a sample-barcoded 5' primer, a J-beta primer mix was included in a second PCR lasting about 6 to 11 cycles. One entry per CDR3 protein, called by TCRdb with MiXCR from the 5' RACE reads. The table records about a million distinct CDR3 sequences, approximately 38% of them present only once. The sample consisted of blood. The origin of the receptors is a man between 18 and 29 years old in good health.

This clonotype was seen more than once but under ten times. The chain joins TRBV5-1 to TRBJ2-6; no clear D gene. V was cut by 5 bases and J by 7 bases, with 10 bases left in between. CDR1 and CDR2 (germline): SGHRS, YFSETQ. The CDR3 has 13 amino acids. CDR3 nucleotide sequence: TGCGCCAGCAGGGTGGAAGAAGCCAACGTCCTGACTTTC. Protein: CASRVEEANVLTF.

This clonotype appeared a single time. J is TRBJ1-5 and V is TRBV20-1; possible D gene TRBD1, 5 bases. The CDR3 spans 14 residues. Looked up from germline, CDR1 is DFQATT and CDR2 is SNEGSKA (reference sequence). Written as DNA, the CDR3 is TGCAGGCTGGGGTACAGGTTAATTAGGGGGCCCCAGCATTTT. This sequence encodes CRLGYRLIRGPQHF.